This T cell receptor (beta chain) is from a study of T-cell reconstitution after alpha-beta-depleted transplantation in children. The V end lost 5 bases, the J end lost 5 bases, and 13 bases lay between the germline ends. The CDR3 consists of 13 residues. In germline, CDR1 is SQVTM, CDR2 ANQGSEA. Preparation of the TCRbeta library involved a method that used unique molecular identifiers. MiXCR, run by TCRdb on the PCR reads, gives a single entry per CDR3 protein. The table shows a few hundred thousand distinct CDR3 sequences, with 10% occurring only once. This clonotype has a count of ten or more. The clonotype was recovered from a human donor who donated a stem cell graft to a child with acute lymphoblastic leukemia. Sample: PBMCs from the stem cell graft donor, taken from the stem cell graft. The rearrangement links TRBV29-1 to TRBJ2-1; the D gene is possibly TRBD1 (5 bases). Here the CDR3 reads CSVQGPEHNEQFF. CDR3 nucleotide sequence: TGCAGCGTTCAGGGCCCCGAACACAATGAGCAGTTCTTC.